What follows are 15 T cell receptor beta chains derived from one specimen sequenced in a study of T cell repertoires in cytomegalovirus infection. TCRdb reprocessed the reads via MiXCR and lists one record per CDR3 protein. Altogether 450,000 to 550,000 distinct CDR3 sequences are present, about 15% being singletons, with the ten largest covering 20% to 30%. Material: CD8+ T cells from PBMCs. The receptors stem from a human donor in good health (CMV status not recorded). Some clones in this sample may be carry-over from other donors' samples.

This chain links TRBV19 with TRBJ2-1, with 8 bases that match TRBD2. This CDR3 region has 14 residues. The germline CDR1 and CDR2 sequences are LNHDA and SQIVND (reference sequence). Losses at the gene ends were 5 bases for V and 8 bases for J; bases not matched to a gene: 8. CDR3 nucleotides: TGTGCCAGTAGTGTCCGGGGGGGTGTAGATGAGCAGTTCTTC. This sequence encodes CASSVRGGVDEQFF.

This clonotype has ten or more counts. Here the CDR3 reads CASSPPSGPDFYEQYF. The CDR3, as DNA: TGTGCCAGCAGCCCACCCAGCGGGCCCGACTTCTACGAGCAGTACTTC. This rearrangement joins TRBV7-9 to TRBJ2-7; TRBD2 might be the D (6 bases). Germline lookup yields CDR1 SEHNR and CDR2 FQNEAQ (reference sequence). The length of the CDR3 is 16 residues. V lost 5 bases to trimming and J lost 3 bases, with 20 bases between them. Supplemented by reference TRBV7-9 and TRBJ2-7, the full variable domain reads DTGVSQNPRHKITKRGQNVTFRCDPISEHNRLYWYRQTLGQGPEFLTYFQNEAQLEKSRLLSDRFSAERPKGSFSTLEIQRTEQGDSAMYLCASSPPSGPDFYEQYFGPGTRLTVT.

At least ten counts were recorded for this clonotype. The V gene is TRBV7-9, the J gene TRBJ2-2; perhaps TRBD1 as D (5 bases). The germline V gene has CDR1 SEHNR and CDR2 FQNEAQ (reference sequence). Trimming removed 5 bases at V and 4 bases at J, with 17 bases between. The CDR3 totals 16 residues. Here the CDR3 DNA reads TGTGCCAGCAGCCAACGGACACCTGATAGCACCGGGGAGCTGTTTTTT. It translates to CASSQRTPDSTGELFF.

This clonotype has at least ten counts. CDR3 residues: CASNLVGHTEAFF. CDR3 sequence (DNA): TGTGCCAGCAACCTCGTAGGCCACACTGAAGCTTTCTTT. The V and J genes are TRBV6-2 or TRBV6-3 and TRBJ1-1; D not certain. This CDR3 region has 13 residues. Trimming left V 7 bases short and J 3 bases short, with 12 bases between. Germline V lookup: CDR1 MNHEY, CDR2 SVGEGT.

This clonotype was found a few times. The chain recombines TRBV9 with TRBJ2-7; TRBD2 aligns across 8 bases. The CDR3 extends over 15 amino acids. The V and J ends lost 3 bases and 0 bases, in that order; junction bases with no gene match: 5. Germline V gives CDR1 SGDLS, CDR2 YYNGEE. In DNA form, the CDR3 reads TGTGCCAGCAGCGCGCTTAGCGGGGACTCCTACGAGCAGTACTTC. The encoded protein is CASSALSGDSYEQYF.

A few counts support this clonotype. The chain recombines TRBV7-8 with TRBJ2-3; the D gene is possibly TRBD2 (6 bases). Deletions cut 2 bases from V and 2 bases from J, with 17 bases between. The CDR3 totals 17 residues. Per germline, CDR1 SGHVS and CDR2 FQNEAQ. DNA for the CDR3: TGTGCCAGCAGCTTACTTATGGTAGCGGCCTACACAGATACGCAGTATTTT. Its protein product is CASSLLMVAAYTDTQYF.

This clonotype was recorded a few times. This chain connects TRBV28 to TRBJ1-1; D is perhaps TRBD1 (6 bases). Germline CDR1 and CDR2: MDHEN and SYDVKM. The CDR3 contains 16 residues. Trimming removed 8 bases from V and 2 bases from J, with 21 bases in between. The CDR3: CASRKPTRGANTEAFF. Written as DNA, the CDR3 is TGTGCCAGCCGCAAACCAACGCGGGGGGCTAACACTGAAGCTTTCTTT.

The V call is TRBV6-6, the J call TRBJ2-1; 12 bases map to TRBD2. V was clipped by 9 bases and J by 8 bases; unmatched bases: 20. The CDR3 length is 18 residues. The germline V gene encodes CDR1 MNHNY and CDR2 SVGAGI (reference sequence). The CDR3 loop is CASLFGGASGRAGYEQFF. In nucleotides, the CDR3 is TGTGCCAGTCTCTTCGGCGGGGCTAGCGGGAGGGCCGGGTATGAGCAGTTCTTC.

Details on this clonotype: A read error is possible here, since a much larger clone lies one base away. This is likely a read error, given that the CDR3 carries no conserved phenylalanine or tryptophan at its end. This chain connects TRBV27 to TRBJ2-1; 13 nucleotides match TRBD2. This CDR3 contains 17 residues. The germline V gene encodes CDR1 MNHEY and CDR2 SMNVEV (reference sequence). J lost 9 bases, V lost 4 bases, and 12 bases had no gene match. In nucleotides, the CDR3 is TGTGCCAGCAGTTCCAGGACTAGCGGGGGTCGGAGAGGTGAGCAGTTCTTA. Translated: CASSSRTSGGRRGEQFL.

The chain combines TRBV4-1 with TRBJ2-2; 8 positions agree with TRBD1. The J segment lost 6 bases and the V segment lost 3 bases, leaving 9 bases of the junction unmatched. Germline V gene lookup returns CDR1 MGHRA and CDR2 YSYEKL. The CDR3 is 16 amino acids. CDR3 sequence reads: CASSQLFRQGPGELFF. The CDR3 coding sequence is TGCGCCAGCAGCCAGTTATTTCGACAGGGGCCCGGGGAGCTGTTTTTT.

V and J are TRBV20-1 and TRBJ2-3; possible D gene TRBD2, 6 bases. V shed 5 bases and J shed 1 base, with 25 bases lying between them. There are 18 residues in the CDR3. CDR1 and CDR2 from the germline V gene are DFQATT and SNEGSKA (reference sequence). This chain's CDR3 is CSAASSGNETSRTDTQYF. CDR3 sequence (DNA): TGCAGTGCTGCCAGTTCCGGGAACGAGACTAGTCGCACAGATACGCAGTATTTT.

As regards this clonotype: A junction end diverges from the germline sequence, so it may reflect a read error. The chain uses TRBV12-3 or TRBV12-4 and TRBJ1-4, with TRBD1 as a possible D gene (5 bases). This CDR3 spans 14 amino acids. In DNA, the CDR3 is TGTGCAAGCAGCGAGACAGTTGCTAATGAAAAACTGTTTTTT. This sequence encodes CASSETVANEKLFF.

This clonotype was seen ten or more times. The chain employs TRBV27 and TRBJ2-1, with D possibly TRBD2 on 6 matching bases. Germline assignment: CDR1 MNHEY and CDR2 SMNVEV (reference sequence). CDR3 length: 14 residues. V shed 6 bases and J shed 3 bases, with 12 bases lying between them. DNA of the CDR3: TGTGCCAGCAGAGAGGCGGGGATCTACAATGAGCAGTTCTTC. Its translation is CASREAGIYNEQFF.

This clonotype was seen ten or more times. The chain joins TRBV7-3 to TRBJ2-1, with TRBD2 matching over 8 bases. The CDR3 spans 19 residues. V shed 1 base, J shed 9 bases, and the junction held 20 bases outside the gene matches. CDR1 and CDR2 (germline): SGHTA, FQGTGA. CDR3 protein: CASSLNPSGGEAGVGEQFF. The CDR3 nucleotides read TGTGCCAGCAGCTTAAACCCCTCCGGGGGGGAAGCGGGAGTCGGTGAGCAGTTCTTC.

In this sample, this clonotype turned up many times. The chain employs TRBV27 and TRBJ1-1; TRBD1 matches 7 bases. Germline CDR1 and CDR2: MNHEY and SMNVEV (reference sequence). The V and J ends lost 4 bases and 2 bases, in that order; junction bases with no gene match: 4. The CDR3 runs 14 residues. CDR3 sequence: CASSWQGENTEAFF. The CDR3 DNA reads as TGTGCCAGCAGTTGGCAGGGGGAAAACACTGAAGCTTTCTTT.